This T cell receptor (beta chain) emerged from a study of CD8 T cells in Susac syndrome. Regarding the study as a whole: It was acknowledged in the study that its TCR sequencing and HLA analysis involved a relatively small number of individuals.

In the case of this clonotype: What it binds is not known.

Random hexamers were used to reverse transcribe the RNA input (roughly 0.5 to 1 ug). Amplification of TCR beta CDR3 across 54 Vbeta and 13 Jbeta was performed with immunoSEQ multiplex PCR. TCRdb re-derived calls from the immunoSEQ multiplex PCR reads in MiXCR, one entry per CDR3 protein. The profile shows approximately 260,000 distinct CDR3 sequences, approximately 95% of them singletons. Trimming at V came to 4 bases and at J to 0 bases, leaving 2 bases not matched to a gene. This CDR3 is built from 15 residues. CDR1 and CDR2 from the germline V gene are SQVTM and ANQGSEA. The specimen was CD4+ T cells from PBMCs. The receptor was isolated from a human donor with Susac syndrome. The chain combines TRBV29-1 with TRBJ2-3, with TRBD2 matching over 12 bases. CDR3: CSVAGTSGSTDTQYF. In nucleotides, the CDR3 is TGCAGCGTTGCTGGGACTAGCGGGAGCACAGATACGCAGTATTTT.